This T cell receptor (beta chain) was identified in a study of early T cells in non-severe SARS-CoV-2 infection. For the study at large: The sequenced material was bulk RNA from unsorted whole blood, and its chains were unpaired.

Individual cDNA molecules were tagged with unique molecular identifiers, the study reported. TCRdb analysed the 5' RACE reads with MiXCR anew, one entry per CDR3 protein. The table includes around 50,000 distinct CDR3 sequences, over 10% detected once. The sequenced material came from whole blood. The source of this sequence is an adult who was a healthcare worker with PCR-confirmed SARS-CoV-2 infection or an uninfected control (not recorded which).

The CDR3 is CASSFGRDTGELFF. CDR3 in DNA: TGTGCCAGCAGCTTCGGCAGGGACACCGGGGAGCTGTTTTTT. The chain couples TRBV7-9 to TRBJ2-2; a weak D match, TRBD1 (5 bases). The germline gives CDR1 SEHNR, CDR2 FQNEAQ (reference sequence). CDR3 size: 14 residues. V lost 3 bases and J lost 3, with 8 bases in between.